Here is one T cell receptor beta chain with its context. The ends were cut back, 3 bases at V and 7 bases at J, with 12 bases in the middle. Germline V gene lookup returns CDR1 KGHDR and CDR2 SFDVKD. CDR3 length equals 14 residues. Under the authors' procedure: Amplification of reference gene primers provided the estimated nucleated cell counts. Measured with immunoSEQ multiplex PCR; TCRdb has only the in-frame clones, and not every one. V, J and clone size derive from that table, while D and trimming were established from the DNA sequence. The sample records about 250,000 clones, approximately 82% being singletons. This sample is part of a study of blood T cell repertoires in COVID-19. Study background: The cDNA or gDNA used as material had been derived from T cells, B-cell-depleted T cells, or PBMCs.

The TCR comes from a man aged 35-49 years with active or convalescent COVID-19. What was sequenced was peripheral blood. V is TRBV24-1 and J is TRBJ2-1; D possibly corresponds to TRBD2 (5 bases). This CDR3 is CATSDSDYANEQFF. CDR3 sequence (DNA): TGTGCCACCAGTGATAGTGACTACGCTAATGAGCAGTTCTTC.